What follows describes a single T cell receptor beta chain. What it recognizes is unknown. Per germline, CDR1 MDHEN and CDR2 SYDVKM. The CDR3 contains 14 residues. V lost 6 bases and J lost 0, with 11 bases in between. The record originates from a study of cytomegalovirus exposure and HLA in healthy donors. The study, taken as a whole, reports: A later analysis linked a missense DCLRE1C variant to TCR beta V- and J-gene trimming.

The PCR used 60 Vbeta and 13 Jbeta primers. The repertoire was sequenced with immunoSEQ multiplex PCR; TCRdb's copy has only in-frame clones and lacks some. The table includes about 78,000 clones, 65% to 80% detected once. This sequence originates from a woman in her thirties or forties in good health and CMV-seropositive. The chain links TRBV28 to TRBJ1-2, with D possibly TRBD1 on 5 matching bases. Sequenced sample: PBMCs. CDR3 protein: CASRRKGPNYGYTF. The CDR3 DNA is TGTGCCAGCAGGAGAAAGGGGCCTAACTATGGCTACACCTTC.